This T cell receptor (beta chain) came from a study of cytomegalovirus exposure and HLA in healthy donors. Findings and limits, study-wide: As was reported, the HLA-A and HLA-B alleles of most subjects were accurately predicted from TCR beta sequences. Per a later analysis, fewer than 20,000 TCR beta sequences showed association with HLA alleles at 0.05 false discovery rate.

Regarding this clone: Its cognate antigen is unknown.

The PCR contained 60 Vbeta and 13 Jbeta primers. This table comes from immunoSEQ multiplex PCR, and its TCRdb copy is limited to in-frame clones, with some not included. The top ten clones hold less than 2% of a sample with approximately 110,000 clones, over 60% of them seen once. CDR3 size: 16 residues. The V end lost 1 base, the J end lost 7 bases, and 19 bases lay between the germline ends. CDR1 is SGHTA, CDR2 FQGNSA, per germline. This receptor was obtained from a man in his fifties in good health and CMV-seronegative. The specimen was PBMCs. The chain joins TRBV7-2 to TRBJ2-5, with D maybe TRBD1 (5 bases). The CDR3 nucleotides read TGTGCCAGCAGCTTAGGGATTCCAGGGAACGGAGCGACCCAGTACTTC. This sequence encodes CASSLGIPGNGATQYF.